The next 5 T cell receptor beta chains were all read from a single sample in a study of cytomegalovirus exposure and HLA in healthy donors. PCR used 60 Vbeta primers and 13 Jbeta primers. Profiling relied on immunoSEQ multiplex PCR, and the TCRdb table lists in-frame clones only, not all of them. Of under 200,000 clones listed, roughly 80% are singletons. The material sequenced was PBMCs. The receptors originated from a female donor in good health and CMV-seronegative.

The chain links TRBV7-8 to TRBJ1-1; D possibly corresponds to TRBD1 (6 bases). This CDR3 contains 15 residues. Germline lookup yields CDR1 SGHVS and CDR2 FQNEAQ. V was cut by 5 bases and J by 1 base, with 14 bases left in between. The CDR3, as DNA: TGTGCCAGCAGCCCAGGACAGAAACCGAACACTGAAGCTTTCTTT. It codes for CASSPGQKPNTEAFF.

This clone was recorded a few times. The V and J genes are TRBV12-5 and TRBJ2-1; D gene uncertain. V lost 3 bases and J 10 bases, leaving 10 bases between the germline ends. CDR1 and CDR2 from the germline V gene are LGHNT and FRNRAP. The CDR3 consists of 12 residues. The CDR3 loop is CASGFWQQEQFF. CDR3 nucleotides: TGTGCTAGTGGTTTTTGGCAACAGGAGCAGTTCTTC.

The J gene is TRBJ1-2, the V gene TRBV7-3; D gene uncertain. This CDR3 spans 15 amino acids. Looked up from germline, CDR1 is SGHTA and CDR2 is FQGTGA. The V and J ends lost 0 bases and 9 bases respectively, with 17 bases between them. CDR3 coding DNA: TGTGCCAGCAGCTTAACGCGGGGAGGGTTTTCGAGCTACACCTTC. It yields the protein CASSLTRGGFSSYTF.

This chain connects TRBV4-1 to TRBJ2-3; 10 nucleotides agree with TRBD2. Germline V lookup: CDR1 MGHRA, CDR2 YSYEKL. The CDR3 extends over 16 amino acids. The ends lost 6 bases at V and 0 bases at J; junction bases unmatched: 6. CDR3 bases: TGCGCCAGCAGACACACTAGCGGGACTAGCACAGATACGCAGTATTTT. This gives the protein CASRHTSGTSTDTQYF.

The chain combines TRBV5-8 with TRBJ2-7, with TRBD1 identical over 7 bases. Trimming cost V 0 bases and J 2 bases; bases outside gene matches: 2. The CDR3 is 14 residues long. Looked up from germline, CDR1 is SGHTS and CDR2 is YDEGEE. CDR3: CASSLGTGAYEQYF. CDR3 DNA: TGTGCCAGCAGCTTGGGGACAGGAGCCTACGAGCAGTACTTC.